This T cell receptor (beta chain) was found in a study of T cell responses to AZD1222 COVID-19 vaccine. General observations from the study: Once two AZD1222 doses were given, Spike-specific TCR breadth and depth went up. The number of AZD1222 recipients seropositive at baseline was only five or six. As reported, nearly half of all spike-specific TCRs target variant regions that are unmutated.

Note on this clone: Its antigen is not known.

The CDR3 runs 13 residues. Trimming removed 7 bases from V and 3 bases from J, with 12 bases in between. Germline assignment: CDR1 MDHEN and CDR2 SYDVKM. Profiling relied on immunoSEQ multiplex PCR, and the TCRdb table lists in-frame clones only, not all of them. Of 150,000 to 200,000 clones listed, roughly 91% were seen once; the top ten hold under 1.1%. Sequencing used peripheral blood, obtained 28 days after the second dose of the MenACWY control vaccine. The genes are TRBV28 and TRBJ1-1, with D hard to call. This sequence was found in an adult who received the MenACWY meningococcal vaccine as a control. The CDR3 sequence is CASTLGSHTEAFF. The CDR3 region has the DNA TGTGCCAGCACTTTGGGGAGTCACACTGAAGCTTTCTTT.